This is a list of T cell receptor beta chains from one sample in a study of blood T cell repertoires in COVID-19. Repertoires were generated with immunoSEQ multiplex PCR, while TCRdb's copy carries only in-frame clones and drops some. The top ten clones hold 3.5% to 4.5% of a sample with approximately 120,000 clones, about 80% of them seen once. Sequencing used peripheral blood. The receptors here all came from a woman in her fifties or sixties with acute or convalescent COVID-19. The CDR3 runs from the conserved cysteine through the conserved F or W.

CDR3	J	V
CASQFRYRPNQPQHF	TRBJ1-5	TRBV28
CASRMGHAGLGYTF	TRBJ1-2	TRBV27
CAIRDRNTANEKLFF	TRBJ1-4	TRBV7-9
CASSPDGGPYEQYF	TRBJ2-7	TRBV5-1
CASSFGTGSTDTQYF	TRBJ2-3	TRBV5-1
CAITGQGTDTQYF	TRBJ2-3	TRBV10-3
CASSQPGLPYNEQFF	TRBJ2-1	TRBV3-1/TRBV3-2
CSASPVSTDTQYF	TRBJ2-3	TRBV20-1
CASSPTGVDRTYNEQFF	TRBJ2-1	TRBV5-1
CAWRGGYNNYGYTF	TRBJ1-2	TRBV30
CASRSWTSVHNEQFF	TRBJ2-1	TRBV28
CASSSDSAYEQYF	TRBJ2-7	TRBV4-1
CASRSRQGLHYGYTF	TRBJ1-2	TRBV28
CASSLGVNYGYTF	TRBJ1-2	TRBV28
CASSPGASGYGYTF	TRBJ1-2	TRBV18
CASSFTGGNEQFF	TRBJ2-1	TRBV7-8
CASSPRQGASGYTF	TRBJ1-2	TRBV5-4
CASEVYGEQYF	TRBJ2-7	TRBV2
CSASRAFF	TRBJ1-1	TRBV20-1
CASSQDRTGGNTIYF	TRBJ1-3	TRBV4-1
CASSQAGFGNEQFF	TRBJ2-1	TRBV25-1
CASSPTGGGNTIYF	TRBJ1-3	TRBV7-6
CASSADRDSYGYTF	TRBJ1-2	TRBV19
CASSAGPRGRKDTQYF	TRBJ2-3	TRBV5-1
CASSFGWTGGNEQFF	TRBJ2-1	TRBV28
CAWSDEGEGNQPQHF	TRBJ1-5	TRBV30
CASSSLRQGISYNEQFF	TRBJ2-1	TRBV11-2
CASSQDGRGTYTEAFF	TRBJ1-1	TRBV4-1
CASSLEGNSGGNTGELFF	TRBJ2-2	TRBV7-6
CASSPTGTGVFYEQYF	TRBJ2-7	TRBV18
CASTLLGGGYTF	TRBJ1-2	TRBV12-3/TRBV12-4
CATRQGRITDTQYF	TRBJ2-3	TRBV6-5
CASSPRTGNNYEQYF	TRBJ2-7	TRBV7-9
CASSASGGTYEQYF	TRBJ2-7	TRBV6-2/TRBV6-3
CASSLGTGGSPLHF	TRBJ1-6	TRBV5-5
CASSLAGGNQPQHF	TRBJ1-5	TRBV5-1
CASIGGGQETQYF	TRBJ2-5	TRBV2
CASSRITGVDGYTF	TRBJ1-2	TRBV4-2
CASSFGEEGYNEQFF	TRBJ2-1	TRBV5-1
CASSRSSDSYEQYF	TRBJ2-7	TRBV21-1
CASSPQGTSGQQFF	TRBJ2-1	TRBV27
CASSLQGSSPLHF	TRBJ1-6	TRBV12-3/TRBV12-4
CASLRGSRNTDTQYF	TRBJ2-3	TRBV5-1
CASSDRGTQYF	TRBJ2-3	TRBV12-3/TRBV12-4
CASSYPASGSLYEQYF	TRBJ2-7	TRBV6-6
CASNIQGALFQPQHF	TRBJ1-5	TRBV19
CAISGGGTGELFF	TRBJ2-2	TRBV10-3
CASRLTGAVYGGYTF	TRBJ1-2	TRBV3-1/TRBV3-2
CASRDDRESGYTF	TRBJ1-2	TRBV2
CASRYINGHTGYTF	TRBJ1-2	TRBV6-5
CASSYTAGPNGYTF	TRBJ1-2	TRBV6-5
CASSVASGVTDTQYF	TRBJ2-3	TRBV9
CASSQTGAAQPQHF	TRBJ1-5	TRBV19
CASSVVDRVVTEAFF	TRBJ1-1	TRBV9
CASTPDYGYTF	TRBJ1-2	TRBV7-9
CASSQGQSGGNTIYF	TRBJ1-3	TRBV3-1/TRBV3-2
CATSSSPSLAGGKDEQFF	TRBJ2-1	TRBV15
CASTPGQGGGYTF	TRBJ1-2	TRBV27
CASSQGTGTYYGYTF	TRBJ1-2	TRBV5-1